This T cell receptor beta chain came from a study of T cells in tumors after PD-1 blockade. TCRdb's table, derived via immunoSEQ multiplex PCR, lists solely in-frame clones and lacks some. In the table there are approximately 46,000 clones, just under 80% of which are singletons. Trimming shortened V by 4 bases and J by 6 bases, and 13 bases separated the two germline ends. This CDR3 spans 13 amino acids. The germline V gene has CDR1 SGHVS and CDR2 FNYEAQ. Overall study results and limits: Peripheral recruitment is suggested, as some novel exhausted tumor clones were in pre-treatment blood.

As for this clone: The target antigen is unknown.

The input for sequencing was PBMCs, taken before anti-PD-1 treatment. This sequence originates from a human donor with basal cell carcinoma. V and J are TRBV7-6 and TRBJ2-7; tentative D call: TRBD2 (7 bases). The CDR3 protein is CASSSQGGVEQYF. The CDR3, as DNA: TGTGCCAGCAGCTCACAAGGGGGGGTCGAGCAGTACTTC.